This T cell receptor beta chain comes out of a study of shared clonotypes between healthy human individuals. Whole-study context: Each donor contributed plates that comprised three CD4 naive, three CD4 memory, two CD8 naive and one CD8 memory.

For sorted subsets, 150 to 200 ng DNA per replicate equaled roughly 30,000 T cell genomes. Profiling relied on immunoSEQ multiplex PCR, and the TCRdb table lists in-frame clones only, not all of them. This sample yields under 2,500,000 clones, of which around 95% are seen a single time; less than 0.15% belongs to the top ten. Caucasian adults residing in Nashville, Tennessee made up all the donors. From CD4+ cells came CD45RA+ naive and CD45RA-negative memory subsets. The receptor comes from a man between 18 and 35 years old in good health. Material: naive CD4+ T cells sorted from blood. Subset of the sample: CD45RA+ positively selected.

In DNA form, the CDR3 reads TGTGCCAGCAGCTTCACACAGGCTAACTATGGCTACACCTTC. This codes for CASSFTQANYGYTF. This chain joins TRBV7-8 and TRBJ1-2; perhaps TRBD1 as D (5 bases). V was cut by 3 bases and J by 0 bases, with 8 bases left in between. Germline CDR1 and CDR2: SGHVS and FQNEAQ. The CDR3 is made up of 14 amino acids.